The T cell receptor beta chain described here comes from a study of shared clonotypes between healthy human individuals. The study's findings and limits: Specimens sampled were limited to blood, with tissue repertoires likely differing.

This CDR3 contains 15 residues. Trimming pared 2 bases from V and 8 bases from J, leaving 15 bases between. The germline gives CDR1 SGHTA, CDR2 FQGTGA. Turning to this clone: Its target is unknown. This CDR3 is also generated by other DNA sequences in the sample.

In the CD4+ fraction, cells were divided into CD45RA+ naive and CD45RA-negative memory subsets. Produced via immunoSEQ multiplex PCR; TCRdb's table is partial and in-frame only. The sample comprises approximately 340,000 clones, approximately 79% of which are singletons, and 10% rests with the top ten. The clonotype was recovered from a man aged 30 to 39 in good health. The sequencing sample was made of memory CD4+ T cells sorted from blood. Subset reported: CD45RA-negative fraction. This chain joins TRBV7-3 and TRBJ2-2; no clear D gene. This CDR3 is CASSLGRSLPGELFF. CDR3 nucleotides: TGTGCCAGCAGCTTAGGGCGGTCCCTACCAGGGGAGCTGTTTTTT.